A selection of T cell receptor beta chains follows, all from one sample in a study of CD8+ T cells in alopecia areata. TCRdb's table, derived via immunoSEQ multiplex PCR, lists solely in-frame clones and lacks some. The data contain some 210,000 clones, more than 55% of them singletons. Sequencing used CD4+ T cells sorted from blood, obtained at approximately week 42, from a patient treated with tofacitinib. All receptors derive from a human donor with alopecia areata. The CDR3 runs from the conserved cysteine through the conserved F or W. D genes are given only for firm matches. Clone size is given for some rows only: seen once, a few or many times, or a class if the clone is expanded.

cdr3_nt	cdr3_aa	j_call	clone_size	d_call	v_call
TGTGCCACTCAGGCAGTCGAGACCGGGGGCTACACCTTC	CATQAVETGGYTF	TRBJ1-2	-	-	TRBV9
TGTGCCAGCTCGTCGGGCGGTGAGCAGTTCTTC	CASSSGGEQFF	TRBJ2-1	-	-	TRBV7-3
TGTGCCAGCTCCCAACAGGGGATCAGGGCCACCTACGAGCAGTACTTC	CASSQQGIRATYEQYF	TRBJ2-7	-	TRBD1	TRBV13
TGTGCCAGCAGCGGGACCGGGGGTAGCAATCAGCCCCAGCATTTT	CASSGTGGSNQPQHF	TRBJ1-5	few	-	TRBV7-3
TGTGCCAGCAGCCTTTCCCGGGACGGCTACAATGAGCAGTTCTTC	CASSLSRDGYNEQFF	TRBJ2-1	-	-	TRBV14
TGCGCCAGCAGCCAATTGGCAAACACTGAAGCTTTCTTT	CASSQLANTEAFF	TRBJ1-1	few	-	TRBV4-3
TGCAGCGTTGGGGAGGGGAACTACGAGCAGTACTTC	CSVGEGNYEQYF	TRBJ2-7	-	TRBD2	TRBV29-1
TGTGCCAGCAGCTTGGGAGGCAAGGCTTTCTTT	CASSLGGKAFF	TRBJ1-1	few	-	TRBV5-6
TGTGCCAGCAGGAGGGGACAGACCAACACTGAAGCTTTCTTT	CASRRGQTNTEAFF	TRBJ1-1	-	TRBD1	TRBV2
TGTGCCAGCAGCGTAGGTGGGCTAGCTCAAGAGACCCAGTACTTC	CASSVGGLAQETQYF	TRBJ2-5	-	-	TRBV9
TGTGCCAGCAGTGAAGACGTCGAGGGACAGGACGGGGGCTATGGCTACACCTTC	CASSEDVEGQDGGYGYTF	TRBJ1-2	-	TRBD1	TRBV6-1
TGTGCCAGCAGACAGGAAAATTGGGCCTACGAGCAGTACTTC	CASRQENWAYEQYF	TRBJ2-7	few	-	TRBV2
TGCGCCAGCAGCTTGATGGGCGGCGAGCAGTACTTC	CASSLMGGEQYF	TRBJ2-7	few	-	TRBV5-1
TGTGCCTGGAGTGGACAAGGACGGACTGAAGCTTTCTTT	CAWSGQGRTEAFF	TRBJ1-1	-	-	TRBV30
TGTGCCATCAGTGAGTCTTCTAGCGGGGGGGCTAGCACAGATACGCAGTATTTT	CAISESSSGGASTDTQYF	TRBJ2-3	-	TRBD2	TRBV10-3
TGCGCCAGCAGCCAAGAGGTCAGCCAAGAGACCCAGTACTTC	CASSQEVSQETQYF	TRBJ2-5	-	-	TRBV4-3
TGCAGCGTTGGCCTCACTATGAACACTGAAGCTTTCTTT	CSVGLTMNTEAFF	TRBJ1-1	-	-	TRBV29-1
TGTGCCAGCAGGGCAGGGGGATATGACGGGCCCCAGCATTTT	CASRAGGYDGPQHF	TRBJ1-5	-	TRBD1	TRBV6-6
TGCGCCAGCAGTGAGTCGAAAGTTAACACCGGGGAGCTGTTTTTT	CASSESKVNTGELFF	TRBJ2-2	few	-	TRBV10-2
TGTGCCAGCAGCTTACTCCGGAACTCGGGTGAGCAGTTCTTC	CASSLLRNSGEQFF	TRBJ2-1	-	-	TRBV7-8